One sample yielded the 21 T cell receptor beta chains listed below, sequenced in a study of blood T cell repertoires in COVID-19. Only in-frame clones appear in the TCRdb table, and some are missing; sequencing was by immunoSEQ multiplex PCR. Of 250,000 to 350,000 clones listed, roughly 86% were seen once; the top ten hold 7.8%. Source material: peripheral blood. These receptors were obtained from a woman aged 45-65 years who had recovered from COVID-19.

J is TRBJ2-5 and V is TRBV5-4; a possible D gene is TRBD2 (7 bases). Per germline, CDR1 SGHNT and CDR2 YYREEE (reference sequence). V lost 4 bases and J 5 bases, leaving 18 bases between the germline ends. The CDR3 runs to 15 residues. The CDR3 nucleotides are TGTGCCAGCAGCAGAGGGGGGGCCGGTCGGGAGACCCAGTACTTC. It codes for CASSRGGAGRETQYF.

The chain has TRBV6-5 and TRBJ1-1, with a tentative D call TRBD1 (5 bases). Germline V gene data show CDR1 as MNHEY and CDR2 as SVGAGI. V was pared by 4 bases and J by 4 bases, with 13 bases between. The CDR3 has 14 residues. The CDR3 region is CASSSQGSRTEAFF. CDR3 nucleotides: TGTGCCAGCAGTTCCCAGGGAAGCCGCACTGAAGCTTTCTTT.

The chain combines TRBV9 with TRBJ2-5; TRBD2 matches 12 bases. Germline trimming cut 4 bases from V and 5 bases from J; bases unmatched to any gene: 6. The CDR3 sequence is 15 residues long. Germline V gives CDR1 SGDLS, CDR2 YYNGEE. CDR3 nucleotide sequence: TGTGCCAGCAGCTCCCGTCTAGCGGGAGGGGAGACCCAGTACTTC. Translation: CASSSRLAGGETQYF.

The chain joins TRBV5-4 to TRBJ1-1; D remains unclear. CDR3 length equals 14 residues. Germline V CDR1 and CDR2: SGHNT, YYREEE (reference sequence). V lost 0 bases to trimming and J lost 6 bases, with 12 bases between them. The CDR3 sequence is CASSLGRAGAEAFF. As DNA, the CDR3 is TGTGCCAGCAGCTTGGGGAGGGCTGGAGCTGAAGCTTTCTTT.

The V gene is TRBV9, the J gene TRBJ1-2; 8 bases map to TRBD1. V shed 4 bases and J 6 bases; nucleotides not matched to a gene: 8. The CDR3 covers 14 residues. Germline values: CDR1 SGDLS, CDR2 YYNGEE. For the CDR3, the DNA is TGTGCCAGCAGCATCGACAGGGGTTTGGATGGCTACACCTTC. Its protein is CASSIDRGLDGYTF.

The V and J genes are TRBV3-1 (or the pseudogene TRBV3-2) and TRBJ2-5; 9 bases are shared with TRBD2. Germline lookup yields CDR1 LGHDT and CDR2 YNNKEL (reference sequence). Trimming at V came to 4 bases and at J to 3 bases, leaving 9 bases not matched to a gene. The CDR3 loop spans 16 amino acids. CDR3: CASSPWVSGGEETQYF. CDR3 in DNA: TGTGCCAGCAGCCCCTGGGTTAGCGGGGGAGAAGAGACCCAGTACTTC.

The rearrangement joins TRBV19 to TRBJ1-5, with 7 positions matching TRBD1. V shed 3 bases and J 4 bases; nucleotides not matched to a gene: 3. The CDR3 sequence is 14 residues long. Per the germline V gene, CDR1 is LNHDA and CDR2 is SQIVND (reference sequence). The CDR3 DNA sequence: TGTGCCAGTAGTATCACAGGGGAAAATCAGCCCCAGCATTTT. It is translated as CASSITGENQPQHF.

The V call is TRBV12-3 or TRBV12-4, the J call TRBJ2-7; 7 positions match TRBD2. V was pared by 5 bases and J by 3 bases, with 1 base of the junction left unmatched. There are 12 residues in the CDR3. The CDR3 DNA reads TGTGCCAGCAGTGGGGGGGGCTACGAGCAGTACTTC. It yields the protein CASSGGGYEQYF.

The chain recombines TRBV5-1 with TRBJ2-7; 10 nucleotides agree with TRBD2. Germline CDR1 is SGHRS and CDR2 is YFSETQ. The CDR3 has 16 amino acids. J lost 7 bases, V lost 2 bases, and 12 bases had no gene match. The CDR3 DNA sequence: TGCGCCAGCAGCTTACCAGGACTAGCGGAGCCTACGGAGCAGTACTTC. As protein: CASSLPGLAEPTEQYF.

The V gene is TRBV30, the J gene TRBJ2-5; a possible D gene is TRBD2 (6 bases). V was trimmed by 0 bases and J by 2 bases, leaving 13 bases between them. The CDR3 covers 15 residues. Germline V CDR1 and CDR2: GTSNPN, SVGIG (reference sequence). CDR3 sequence reads: CAWSVWKGRQETQYF. In nucleotides, the CDR3 is TGTGCCTGGAGTGTGTGGAAGGGGAGGCAAGAGACCCAGTACTTC.

The CDR3 nucleotides are TGTGCCAGCAGCCTGACAGGGGCGGAAAAAAACATTCAGTACTTC. As protein: CASSLTGAEKNIQYF. The chain employs TRBV4-2 and TRBJ2-4, with TRBD1 identical over 8 bases. Germline V gene data show CDR1 as LGHNA and CDR2 as YNFKEQ. V shed 4 bases and J 4 bases; nucleotides not matched to a gene: 6. The CDR3 runs to 15 residues.

The genes are TRBV2 and TRBJ2-5; D remains unclear. Trimming stripped 3 bases from V and 5 bases from J, with 4 bases between. The CDR3 is 11 residues long. From germline, CDR1 is SNHLY and CDR2 FYNNEI. The CDR3 DNA follows: TGTGCCAGCAGTGACCTCGAGACCCAGTACTTC. Translated: CASSDLETQYF.

The chain has TRBV5-1 and TRBJ2-7, with 9 nucleotides matching TRBD1. This CDR3 is built from 15 residues. The J segment lost 4 bases and the V segment lost 1 base, leaving 6 bases of the junction unmatched. CDR1 is SGHRS and CDR2 is YFSETQ in the germline V gene. DNA for the CDR3: TGCGCCAGCAGCTTGAAGGACAGGGGAGGATACGAGCAGTACTTC. This codes for CASSLKDRGGYEQYF.

The chain uses TRBV5-1 and TRBJ2-7; 11 bases are a match to TRBD2. This CDR3 is 15 amino acids long. CDR1 is SGHRS, CDR2 YFSETQ, per germline. Germline trimming cut 5 bases from V and 3 bases from J; bases unmatched to any gene: 7. CDR3 coding DNA: TGCGCCAGCAGACCTAGCGGGAGGCTTTTCTACGAGCAGTACTTC. Protein sequence: CASRPSGRLFYEQYF.

As concerns this clone: The junction departs from germline at one end; a sequencing error may be responsible. The chain couples TRBV7-2 to TRBJ1-5, with D possibly TRBD1 on 6 matching bases. CDR3 size: 15 residues. Germline-derived CDR1 and CDR2 are SGHTA and FQGNSA. This CDR3 reads CASSLAAGVAQPQHF. The CDR3 DNA reads as TGTGCCAGTAGCTTAGCCGCAGGGGTTGCTCAGCCCCAGCATTTT. Full variable domain (outside the CDR3, taken from reference TRBV7-2 and TRBJ1-5): GAGVSQSPSNKVTEKGKDVELRCDPISGHTALYWYRQSLGQGLEFLIYFQGNSAPDKSGLPSDRFSAERTGGSVSTLTIQRTQQEDSAVYLCASSLAAGVAQPQHFGDGTRLSIL.

The genes are TRBV30 and TRBJ2-7; 7 positions match TRBD2. Germline V gene data show CDR1 as GTSNPN and CDR2 as SVGIG (reference sequence). The CDR3 spans 15 residues. Unmatched junction bases numbered 9, after V lost 4 bases and J lost 0 bases. The CDR3: CAWTRDYSLSYEQYF. In DNA form, the CDR3 reads TGTGCCTGGACTCGGGACTACTCCCTCTCCTACGAGCAGTACTTC.

V gene TRBV27 combines with J gene TRBJ1-2, with a tentative D call TRBD1 (5 bases). This CDR3 is built from 11 residues. Germline V CDR1 and CDR2: MNHEY, SMNVEV (reference sequence). Between the trimmed V and J ends, which lost 6 bases and 7 bases, there was a span of 9 bases. CDR3 DNA sequence: TGTGCCAGCAGAGGGGTAGGTGGCTACACCTTC. As protein: CASRGVGGYTF.

V gene TRBV10-3 combines with J gene TRBJ1-3; 7 bases match TRBD1. Germline CDR1 is ENHRY and CDR2 is SYGVKD. Unmatched junction bases numbered 4, after V lost 6 bases and J lost 2 bases. The CDR3 totals 14 residues. CDR3 in DNA: TGTGCCATCAGATTAGACAGGGCTGGAAACACCATATATTTT. Translated: CAIRLDRAGNTIYF.

This clone came up once. The chain is built from TRBV28 and TRBJ1-2; TRBD1 might be the D (6 bases). This CDR3 is 15 amino acids long. V was trimmed by 6 bases and J by 3 bases, leaving 17 bases between them. Germline CDR1 is MDHEN and CDR2 is SYDVKM. The CDR3 DNA is TGTGCCAGCAGCCCTGAAAGAGGACAGTACTATGGCTACACCTTC. This translates into CASSPERGQYYGYTF.

The genes are TRBV7-2 and TRBJ2-2; 9 bases match TRBD2. The J segment lost 6 bases and the V segment lost 6 bases, leaving 5 bases of the junction unmatched. The CDR3 is 14 amino acids. The germline V gene encodes CDR1 SGHTA and CDR2 FQGNSA. CDR3 region: CASSPGTSSGELFF. The CDR3 region has the DNA TGTGCCAGCAGTCCCGGGACTAGCTCCGGGGAGCTGTTTTTT.

In the case of this clone: Additional DNA sequences in this sample encode the identical CDR3. The chain uses TRBV4-1 and TRBJ1-5; no reliable D call. V was cut by 0 bases and J by 4 bases, with 4 bases left in between. The V gene's germline CDR1 is MGHRA and CDR2 YSYEKL. The CDR3 contains 13 residues. The CDR3: CASSQDPNQPQHF. As DNA, the CDR3 is TGCGCCAGCAGCCAAGATCCAAATCAGCCCCAGCATTTT.